These 18 T cell receptor beta chains originate from one sample sequenced in a study of CD8 T cells in ankylosing spondylitis. TCRdb redid the calling of the 5' RACE reads with MiXCR, one entry per CDR3 protein. The repertoire holds 200,000 to 250,000 distinct CDR3 sequences, with 8% to 11% as singletons. Source material: blood, either unsorted or a sorted T cell fraction (not recorded which). These receptors all come from a male donor with ankylosing spondylitis or in good health (not recorded which).

In its sample, this clonotype was seen a few times. Here the CDR3 reads CSAVDGASQETQYF. The CDR3 nucleotides read TGCAGCGCGGTTGATGGGGCATCCCAAGAGACCCAGTACTTC. The genes are TRBV29-1 and TRBJ2-5; TRBD1 is a possible D gene (5 bases). The germline V gene encodes CDR1 SQVTM and CDR2 ANQGSEA. The CDR3 is made up of 14 amino acids. Trimming stripped 7 bases from V and 1 base from J, with 16 bases between.

The table lists this clonotype with a few counts. The V call is TRBV5-1, the J call TRBJ2-3; the match to TRBD2 covers 7 bases. V trimming: 2 bases; J trimming: 2 bases; junction bases outside the gene matches: 8. The CDR3 extends over 16 amino acids. Germline V gene data show CDR1 as SGHRS and CDR2 as YFSETQ. CDR3 protein: CASSLEAGLSTDTQYF. The CDR3 bases are TGCGCCAGCAGCTTAGAAGCGGGGCTCTCCACAGATACGCAGTATTTT.

This clonotype was counted ten times or more. V is TRBV12-3 or TRBV12-4 and J is TRBJ1-4; D is unclear. Trimming took 2 bases from V and 8 from J, leaving 9 bases between them. The CDR3 runs to 13 residues. The CDR3 sequence is CASSLLEGEKLFF. As DNA, the CDR3 is TGTGCCAGCAGTTTATTAGAAGGGGAAAAACTGTTTTTT.

The J gene is TRBJ1-1, the V gene TRBV20-1, with TRBD1 as a possible D gene (5 bases). V dropped 5 bases and J dropped 3 bases, with 19 bases sitting between them. This CDR3 is built from 15 residues. CDR1 is DFQATT and CDR2 is SNEGSKA in the germline V gene (reference sequence). The CDR3 here is CSAYSGDGWHTEAFF. DNA for the CDR3: TGCAGTGCTTACAGCGGGGACGGGTGGCACACTGAAGCTTTCTTT.

The chain is built from TRBV11-3 and TRBJ2-1, with D perhaps TRBD1 or TRBD2 (5 bases each). The CDR3 length is 15 residues. The germline V and J ends were trimmed by 3 bases and 6 bases, with 15 bases remaining between them. The germline gives CDR1 SGHNT, CDR2 YENEEA. The DNA of the CDR3 is TGTGCCAGCAGCTTCGGGACCAAGTTCGGCAATGAGCAGTTCTTC. This translates into CASSFGTKFGNEQFF. The full variable domain, with the rest looked up from reference TRBV11-3 and TRBJ2-1, is EAGVVQSPRYKIIEKKQPVAFWCNPISGHNTLYWYLQNLGQGPELLIRYENEEAVDDSQLPKDRFSAERLKGVDSTLKIQPAELGDSAVYLCASSFGTKFGNEQFFGPGTRLTVL.

At least ten counts were recorded for this clonotype. The chain uses TRBV6-2 or TRBV6-3 and TRBJ1-5; weak D call: TRBD1 (5 bases). Looked up from germline, CDR1 is MNHEY and CDR2 is SVGEGT. The CDR3 has 18 amino acids. V shed 8 bases and J shed 3 bases, with 26 bases lying between them. CDR3 in DNA: TGTGCCAGCCAACAGGCGGGGAAAGCAGACCTCCACAATCAGCCCCAGCATTTT. It specifies CASQQAGKADLHNQPQHF.

The table lists this clonotype with many counts. The rearrangement links TRBV5-1 to TRBJ2-3, with 7 positions matching TRBD2. CDR1 is SGHRS and CDR2 is YFSETQ in the germline V gene. V lost 2 bases, J lost 2 bases, and 11 bases stayed unmatched. This CDR3 is 17 amino acids long. CDR3 amino acids: CASSLGGGGASTDTQYF. The CDR3 DNA reads TGCGCCAGCAGCTTAGGAGGCGGGGGAGCATCCACAGATACGCAGTATTTT.

There are many counts of this clonotype. The V and J genes are TRBV20-1 and TRBJ2-3, with 9 bases fitting TRBD1. Germline V lookup: CDR1 DFQATT, CDR2 SNEGSKA (reference sequence). This CDR3 is 15 amino acids long. Losses at the gene ends were 2 bases for V and 6 bases for J; bases not matched to a gene: 9. CDR3 region: CSARSGQGTEDTQYF. CDR3 sequence (DNA): TGCAGTGCTAGATCAGGACAGGGGACTGAGGATACGCAGTATTTT.

The table lists this clonotype with many counts. The chain couples TRBV7-2 to TRBJ2-1; D not resolved. The CDR3 sequence is 14 residues long. Trimming left V 2 bases short and J 1 base short, with 6 bases between. Per the germline V gene, CDR1 is SGHTA and CDR2 is FQGNSA. The CDR3: CASSLLESYNEQFF. In DNA form, the CDR3 reads TGTGCCAGCAGCTTATTGGAGTCCTACAATGAGCAGTTCTTC.

The V gene is TRBV5-1, the J gene TRBJ1-1; no clear D. Germline V lookup: CDR1 SGHRS, CDR2 YFSETQ. The CDR3 loop spans 14 amino acids. Between the trimmed V and J ends, which lost 0 bases and 2 bases, there was a span of 8 bases. The CDR3 DNA reads TGCGCCAGCAGCTTGGATCTTTCCAACACTGAAGCTTTCTTT. This translates into CASSLDLSNTEAFF. Based on the CDR3 plus reference TRBV5-1 and TRBJ1-1, the full variable domain is KAGVTQTPRYLIKTRGQQVTLSCSPISGHRSVSWYQQTPGQGLQFLFEYFSETQRNKGNFPGRFSGRQFSNSRSEMNVSTLELGDSALYLCASSLDLSNTEAFFGQGTRLTVV.

This clonotype was counted many times. The V gene is TRBV5-1, the J gene TRBJ2-3; weak D call: TRBD2 (5 bases). Trimming took 0 bases from V and 4 from J, leaving 9 bases between them. Looked up from germline, CDR1 is SGHRS and CDR2 is YFSETQ. The CDR3 loop spans 14 amino acids. This chain's CDR3 is CASSLGRAADTQYF. CDR3 bases: TGCGCCAGCAGCTTGGGCCGAGCGGCAGATACGCAGTATTTT.

This clonotype was seen at least ten times. This chain joins TRBV7-2 and TRBJ1-6; D may be TRBD1 (6 bases). CDR1 SGHTA and CDR2 FQGNSA come from the germline V gene. This CDR3 has 14 amino acids. V was pared by 5 bases and J by 4 bases, with 9 bases between. CDR3 amino acids: CASSPGTYNSPLHF. As DNA, the CDR3 is TGTGCCAGCAGCCCTGGGACATATAATTCACCCCTCCACTTT. The full variable domain, its missing parts supplied by reference TRBV7-2 and TRBJ1-6, is GAGVSQSPSNKVTEKGKDVELRCDPISGHTALYWYRQSLGQGLEFLIYFQGNSAPDKSGLPSDRFSAERTGGSVSTLTIQRTQQEDSAVYLCASSPGTYNSPLHFGNGTRLTVT.

On this clonotype: This could be a read error, since a much larger clone is one nucleotide away. The rearrangement joins TRBV7-2 to TRBJ1-5; possibly TRBD1 for D (6 bases). CDR3 length: 15 residues. V was shortened by 1 base and J by 2 bases, with 9 bases between the two germline ends. Per germline, CDR1 SGHTA and CDR2 FQGNSA. The CDR3 region has the DNA TGTGCCAGCAGCTTAGTGGCAGGGGGCAATCAGCCCCAGCATTTT. Residues: CASSLVAGGNQPQHF.

This clonotype was seen a handful of times. This chain connects TRBV5-6 to TRBJ2-7, with 8 bases fitting TRBD1. J was trimmed by 1 base and V by 1 base; bases with no gene match: 7. The germline V gene has CDR1 SGHDT and CDR2 YYEEEE. The CDR3 covers 16 residues. CDR3 in DNA: TGTGCCAGCAGCTTGTTGGGGCAGGGGGCTTCCTACGAGCAGTACTTC. It codes for CASSLLGQGASYEQYF.

This clonotype appeared a few times. V is TRBV12-3 or TRBV12-4 and J is TRBJ1-1, with TRBD1 as a possible D gene (6 bases). V was shortened by 6 bases and J by 10 bases, with 18 bases between the two germline ends. The CDR3 consists of 13 residues. CDR3 sequence: CASRGRGIGGAFF. DNA of the CDR3: TGTGCCAGCAGGGGTAGGGGGATCGGGGGAGCTTTCTTT.

There are many counts of this clonotype. The rearrangement links TRBV7-9 to TRBJ1-2; D possibly corresponds to TRBD1 (5 bases). V gave up 7 bases and J gave up 4 bases, with 19 bases separating them. The CDR3 extends over 15 amino acids. Germline loops: CDR1 SEHNR, CDR2 FQNEAQ (reference sequence). The CDR3 bases are TGTGCCAGCATGACAGTAAGCGGGAATGCCTATGGCTACACCTTC. It codes for CASMTVSGNAYGYTF.

This clonotype was recorded at least ten times. The genes are TRBV7-2 and TRBJ2-1, with 9 bases that match TRBD2. The CDR3 has 16 amino acids. Germline V gene data show CDR1 as SGHTA and CDR2 as FQGNSA. With V trimmed by 1 base and J by 4 bases, 5 bases remained unmatched. The CDR3 DNA is TGTGCCAGCAGCTTAGTCGGCGGGGGGGCATACAATGAGCAGTTCTTC. This sequence encodes CASSLVGGGAYNEQFF. The complete variable domain, with remaining parts taken from reference TRBV7-2 and TRBJ2-1, reads GAGVSQSPSNKVTEKGKDVELRCDPISGHTALYWYRQSLGQGLEFLIYFQGNSAPDKSGLPSDRFSAERTGGSVSTLTIQRTQQEDSAVYLCASSLVGGGAYNEQFFGPGTRLTVL.

The rearrangement joins TRBV20-1 to TRBJ2-1; TRBD1 agrees at 8 bases. This CDR3 has 14 amino acids. Per the germline V gene, CDR1 is DFQATT and CDR2 is SNEGSKA (reference sequence). V lost 8 bases and J lost 4; bases outside the gene matches: 10. CDR3 region: CSLRLNRGYNEQFF. CDR3 bases: TGCAGTCTTAGGTTAAACAGGGGGTACAATGAGCAGTTCTTC.